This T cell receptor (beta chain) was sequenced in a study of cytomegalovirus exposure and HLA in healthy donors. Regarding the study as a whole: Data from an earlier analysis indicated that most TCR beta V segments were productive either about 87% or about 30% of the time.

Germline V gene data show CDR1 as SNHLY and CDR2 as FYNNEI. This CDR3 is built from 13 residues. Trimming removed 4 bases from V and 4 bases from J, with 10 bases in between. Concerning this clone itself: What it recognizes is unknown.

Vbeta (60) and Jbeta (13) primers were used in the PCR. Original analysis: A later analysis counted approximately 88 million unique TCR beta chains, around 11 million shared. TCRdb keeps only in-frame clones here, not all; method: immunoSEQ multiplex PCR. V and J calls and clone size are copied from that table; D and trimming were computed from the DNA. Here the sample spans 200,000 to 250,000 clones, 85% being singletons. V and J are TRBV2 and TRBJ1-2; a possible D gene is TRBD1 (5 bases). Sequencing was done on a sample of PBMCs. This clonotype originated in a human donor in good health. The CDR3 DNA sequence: TGTGCCAGCAGTGCGGGGACTGGCTATGGCTACACCTTC. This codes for CASSAGTGYGYTF.